The 29 T cell receptor beta chains given below trace back to one sample, sequenced in a study of neoadjuvant nivolumab and ipilimumab in lung cancer (dated by TCRdb to the early 2020s). The time point label, read with the paper, signifies: at surgical resection after neoadjuvant nivolumab +/- ipilimumab. Library preparation employed the immunoSEQ multiplex PCR assay. Sourced from immuneACCESS, this table was stored by TCRdb with only in-frame sequences that have V and J called. A share of the clones is absent; for the studies checked, an unresolved V gene accounts for under half, and the remainder has no known explanation. This sample comprises around 20,000 clones, 76% of them detected only once. The top ten hold 7.1% of the sample. The specimen was tumor tissue, collected after neoadjuvant nivolumab, alone or with ipilimumab, at or shortly before surgery. These receptors came from an adult with non-small cell lung cancer.

The rearrangement uses TRBV7-8 and TRBJ1-1, with 7 bases that match TRBD1. After removal of 4 bases from V and 2 bases from J, the junction contained 7 bases not matched to a gene. CDR1 and CDR2 from the germline V gene are SGHVS and FQNEAQ. The CDR3 runs to 15 residues. CDR3 protein: CASSSDRERNTEAFF. Here the CDR3 DNA reads TGTGCCAGCAGCTCCGACAGGGAGCGAAACACTGAAGCTTTCTTT. The whole variable domain, filled in from reference TRBV7-8 and TRBJ1-1, reads GAGVSQSPRYKVAKRGQDVALRCDPISGHVSLFWYQQALGQGPEFLTYFQNEAQLDKSGLPSDRFFAERPEGSVSTLKIQRTQQEDSAVYLCASSSDRERNTEAFFGQGTRLTVV.

The V call is TRBV2, the J call TRBJ2-1, with a weak D call TRBD2 (5 bases). The germline V gene has CDR1 SNHLY and CDR2 FYNNEI. There are 13 residues in the CDR3. Trimming cost V 6 bases and J 7 bases, with 13 bases left between them. CDR3 nucleotides: TGTGCCAGCAGAGTACGACCGGGGAATGAGCAGTTCTTC. Translation: CASRVRPGNEQFF.

The V gene is TRBV13, the J gene TRBJ1-5; TRBD1 is a possible D gene (6 bases). Germline CDR1 is PRHDT and CDR2 is FYEKMQ (reference sequence). This CDR3 has 14 residues. With 0 bases removed from V and 7 bases from J, the gap between germline ends came to 10 bases. This CDR3 is CASSLGQGGQPQHF. For the CDR3, the DNA is TGTGCCAGCAGCTTAGGACAGGGTGGACAGCCCCAGCATTTT.

The rearrangement links TRBV5-6 to TRBJ2-4, with 10 bases identical to TRBD2. After removal of 4 bases from V and 6 bases from J, the junction contained 10 bases not matched to a gene. From germline, CDR1 is SGHDT and CDR2 YYEEEE. The CDR3 is 16 residues long. CDR3 nucleotides: TGTGCCAGCAGCCCAAAGCGGGAGGGCCATGCAAACATTCAGTACTTC. Residues: CASSPKREGHANIQYF.

The chain couples TRBV5-1 to TRBJ2-7; 9 positions match TRBD1. Per the germline V gene, CDR1 is SGHRS and CDR2 is YFSETQ. The CDR3 is made up of 14 amino acids. Trimming at V came to 4 bases and at J to 4 bases, leaving 6 bases not matched to a gene. The CDR3 DNA reads as TGCGCCAGCAGCGAAGGACAGGGGAGTTACGAGCAGTACTTC. As protein: CASSEGQGSYEQYF.

This clone counts as medium-sized. The chain links TRBV28 to TRBJ1-1; D not certain. Germline V gene sequence: CDR1 MDHEN, CDR2 SYDVKM. This CDR3 is built from 13 residues. V was clipped by 6 bases and J by 5 bases, with 13 bases between them. The DNA for the CDR3 is TGTGCCAGCAGCAGCCCCGGTAGGACTGAAGCTTTCTTT. It codes for CASSSPGRTEAFF.

The chain recombines TRBV5-1 with TRBJ2-7; D gene ambiguous. CDR3 size: 14 residues. Germline V gives CDR1 SGHRS, CDR2 YFSETQ. The germline V and J ends were trimmed by 0 bases and 2 bases, with 9 bases remaining between them. CDR3 DNA sequence: TGCGCCAGCAGCTTGGTAGTACAGCCCTACGAGCAGTACTTC. Translating gives CASSLVVQPYEQYF.

V and J are TRBV18 and TRBJ2-6; 8 bases fit TRBD2. The ends lost 3 bases at V and 2 bases at J; junction bases unmatched: 3. The CDR3 length is 16 residues. CDR1 is KGHSH and CDR2 is LQKENI in the germline V gene. CDR3: CASSPGLATGANVLTF. The CDR3 nucleotides are TGTGCCAGCTCACCTGGACTAGCTACTGGGGCCAACGTCCTGACTTTC.

The rearrangement joins TRBV7-8 to TRBJ2-7; 13 bases line up with TRBD2. CDR1 SGHVS and CDR2 FQNEAQ come from the germline V gene. J lost 3 bases, V lost 3 bases, and 11 bases had no gene match. The CDR3 sequence is 18 residues long. The CDR3 loop is CASSLATGTSGKSYEQYF. CDR3 DNA: TGTGCCAGCAGCTTGGCGACTGGGACTAGCGGGAAAAGCTACGAGCAGTACTTC.

This chain uses TRBV5-1 with TRBJ2-3, with D uncertain. Germline lookup yields CDR1 SGHRS and CDR2 YFSETQ. V was shortened by 0 bases and J by 6 bases, with 14 bases between the two germline ends. This CDR3 has 15 amino acids. CDR3 amino acids: CASSLAPSGGDTQYF. CDR3 in DNA: TGCGCCAGCAGCTTGGCCCCTTCTGGCGGTGATACGCAGTATTTT.

This clone was seen only once. The chain is built from TRBV2 and TRBJ2-7; D is unclear. This CDR3 is 12 amino acids long. Germline V gene sequence: CDR1 SNHLY, CDR2 FYNNEI. Trimming removed 0 bases at V and 12 bases at J, with 12 bases between. The CDR3 coding sequence is TGTGCCAGCAGTGAAGCGGTCCGGAGTCCGTACTTC. As protein: CASSEAVRSPYF. Full variable domain (missing parts from reference TRBV2 and TRBJ2-7): EPEVTQTPSHQVTQMGQEVILRCVPISNHLYFYWYRQILGQKVEFLVSFYNNEISEKSEIFDDQFSVERPDGSNFTLKIRSTKLEDSAMYFCASSEAVRSPYFGPGTRLTVT.

The gene calls are TRBV5-6 and TRBJ1-4; no clear D. V lost 5 bases to trimming and J lost 1 base, with 6 bases between them. CDR1 is SGHDT, CDR2 YYEEEE, per germline. The CDR3 length is 13 residues. The CDR3 DNA follows: TGTGCCAGCAGACGGCGAACTAATGAAAAACTGTTTTTT. Translated: CASRRRTNEKLFF. The variable domain in full, with the rest retrieved from reference TRBV5-6 and TRBJ1-4, is DAGVTQSPTHLIKTRGQQVTLRCSPKSGHDTVSWYQQALGQGPQFIFQYYEEEERQRGNFPDRFSGHQFPNYSSELNVNALLLGDSALYLCASRRRTNEKLFFGSGTQLSVL.

V and J are TRBV5-1 and TRBJ1-1; TRBD1 matches at 9 bases. Looked up from germline, CDR1 is SGHRS and CDR2 is YFSETQ. CDR3 size: 16 residues. The V segment lost 0 bases and the J segment 3 bases; nucleotides outside the gene matches: 6. In nucleotides, the CDR3 is TGCGCCAGCAGCTTGGGGACAGGGGTAATGGACACTGAAGCTTTCTTT. Translation: CASSLGTGVMDTEAFF.

The genes are TRBV7-2 and TRBJ1-3; D is unresolved. The V and J ends lost 3 bases and 0 bases respectively, with 9 bases between them. The CDR3 spans 15 residues. The V gene's germline CDR1 is SGHTA and CDR2 FQGNSA. The chain's CDR3 is CASSFYSGSGNTIYF. The CDR3 nucleotides are TGTGCCAGCAGCTTTTACAGTGGCTCTGGAAACACCATATATTTT.

The chain uses TRBV28 and TRBJ2-1; 11 bases match TRBD2. This CDR3 has 17 residues. Germline V gene sequence: CDR1 MDHEN, CDR2 SYDVKM. V was clipped by 5 bases and J by 6 bases; unmatched bases: 12. CDR3 bases: TGTGCCAGCAGTCTTCTTCTTAGCGGGAGGGGACGCAATGAGCAGTTCTTC. This sequence encodes CASSLLLSGRGRNEQFF.

The chain uses TRBV27 and TRBJ2-7; D remains ambiguous. The CDR3 loop spans 14 amino acids. Trimming stripped 6 bases from V and 5 bases from J, with 17 bases between. Germline CDR1 and CDR2: MNHEY and SMNVEV (reference sequence). This CDR3 reads CASSIRLGGHEQYF. CDR3 nucleotide sequence: TGTGCCAGCAGCATTCGCCTGGGCGGACACGAGCAGTACTTC.

V usage is TRBV7-9 and J usage is TRBJ1-4; D possibly corresponds to TRBD1 (5 bases). Germline lookup yields CDR1 SEHNR and CDR2 FQNEAQ (reference sequence). The CDR3 spans 16 residues. Deletions cut 5 bases from V and 7 bases from J, with 20 bases between. In nucleotides, the CDR3 is TGTGCCAGCAGCCCGGTAGGGGCAGTAGCTTTTGAAAAACTGTTTTTT. As protein: CASSPVGAVAFEKLFF.

The rearrangement joins TRBV29-1 to TRBJ1-1; no firm D call. Trimming removed 7 bases at V and 11 bases at J, with 29 bases between. The germline CDR1 and CDR2 sequences are SQVTM and ANQGSEA. The CDR3 sequence is 15 residues long. The CDR3 coding sequence is TGCAGCGCGTGGCCCCTCCTATGGGGTAAAGAAGGGGCTTTCTTT. Residues: CSAWPLLWGKEGAFF. Variable domain in full (rest from reference TRBV29-1 and TRBJ1-1): SAVISQKPSRDICQRGTSLTIQCQVDSQVTMMFWYRQQPGQSLTLIATANQGSEATYESGFVIDKFPISRPNLTFSTLTVSNMSPEDSSIYLCSAWPLLWGKEGAFFGQGTRLTVV.

The V and J genes are TRBV7-2 and TRBJ2-3, with unresolved D. The CDR3 contains 14 residues. Germline lookup yields CDR1 SGHTA and CDR2 FQGNSA. V was clipped by 5 bases and J by 3 bases, with 12 bases between them. In DNA, the CDR3 is TGTGCCAGCAGCCTGGATCTATCAACAGATACGCAGTATTTT. Translation: CASSLDLSTDTQYF.

This clone was counted once. The chain has TRBV27 and TRBJ1-4; weak D call: TRBD1 (5 bases). CDR1 MNHEY and CDR2 SMNVEV come from the germline V gene (reference sequence). CDR3 length: 14 residues. Trimming shortened V by 5 bases and J by 5 bases, and 12 bases separated the two germline ends. The CDR3 sequence is CASSPYGGNEKLFF. The CDR3 DNA reads TGTGCCAGCAGTCCCTACGGGGGGAATGAAAAACTGTTTTTT.

The V gene is TRBV27, the J gene TRBJ2-1; 12 nucleotides agree with TRBD2. Germline trimming cut 4 bases from V and 3 bases from J; bases unmatched to any gene: 4. The CDR3 is 16 residues long. The germline gives CDR1 MNHEY, CDR2 SMNVEV (reference sequence). CDR3 sequence (DNA): TGTGCCAGCAGTTCCGGGACTAGCGGGTACTACAATGAGCAGTTCTTC. Translated: CASSSGTSGYYNEQFF.

The V gene is TRBV2, the J gene TRBJ2-4; 8 nucleotides align to TRBD2. The CDR3 sequence is 16 residues long. Germline values: CDR1 SNHLY, CDR2 FYNNEI. Losses at the gene ends were 4 bases for V and 4 bases for J; bases not matched to a gene: 9. The CDR3 DNA reads as TGTGCCAGCAGTGGGGATTGGACTAGCTCAAAAAACATTCAGTACTTC. Translation: CASSGDWTSSKNIQYF. Combining the CDR3 with reference TRBV2 and TRBJ2-4 gives the whole variable domain EPEVTQTPSHQVTQMGQEVILRCVPISNHLYFYWYRQILGQKVEFLVSFYNNEISEKSEIFDDQFSVERPDGSNFTLKIRSTKLEDSAMYFCASSGDWTSSKNIQYFGAGTRLSVL.

The V and J genes are TRBV7-2 and TRBJ1-1; TRBD1 agrees at 7 bases. The germline V gene has CDR1 SGHTA and CDR2 FQGNSA. The CDR3 is 14 residues long. V lost 4 bases, J lost 4 bases, and 6 bases stayed unmatched. The DNA of the CDR3 is TGTGCCAGCAGCTCTTTGACAGGGATCACTGAAGCTTTCTTT. Translated: CASSSLTGITEAFF.

J is TRBJ1-3 and V is TRBV5-6; D remains ambiguous. Deletions cut 7 bases from V and 4 bases from J, with 3 bases between. The CDR3 totals 10 residues. Germline lookup yields CDR1 SGHDT and CDR2 YYEEEE. The CDR3 loop is CASGGNTIYF. The CDR3 nucleotides read TGTGCCAGCGGCGGAAACACCATATATTTT.

This clone turned up a few times. This chain uses TRBV7-2 with TRBJ1-1; D remains ambiguous. Trimming removed 5 bases from V and 0 bases from J, with 7 bases in between. The CDR3 extends over 13 amino acids. Germline-derived CDR1 and CDR2 are SGHTA and FQGNSA. CDR3 sequence reads: CASSLTVNTEAFF. The CDR3 DNA is TGTGCCAGCAGCCTCACAGTGAACACTGAAGCTTTCTTT.

The chain carries TRBV10-1 and TRBJ2-2; D uncertain. Per the germline V gene, CDR1 is WNHNN and CDR2 is SYGVQD (reference sequence). CDR3 length: 11 residues. Trimming left V 7 bases short and J 3 bases short, with 3 bases between. This CDR3 reads CASTYTGELFF. In DNA, the CDR3 is TGCGCCAGCACTTACACCGGGGAGCTGTTTTTT.

The chain links TRBV23-1 to TRBJ2-7; perhaps TRBD2 as D (6 bases). TRBV23-1 falls under the ORF class, with uncertain function. This CDR3 is 15 amino acids long. V lost 7 bases and J lost 6, with 22 bases in between. The DNA of the CDR3 is TGCGCCAGCATCCCCTGGGCGGGATCTTCTACCGAGCAGTACTTC. This translates into CASIPWAGSSTEQYF.

The V gene is TRBV28, the J gene TRBJ1-1; D remains unclear. V lost 5 bases to trimming and J lost 1 base, with 8 bases between them. Germline values: CDR1 MDHEN, CDR2 SYDVKM. This CDR3 is built from 13 residues. CDR3 in DNA: TGTGCCAGCAGTCCTCCCCGGAACACTGAAGCTTTCTTT. As protein: CASSPPRNTEAFF.

This clone occurred once. V and J are TRBV4-3 and TRBJ1-1; the D is unclear. Trimming removed 1 base from V and 5 bases from J, with 8 bases in between. The CDR3 contains 13 residues. Per germline, CDR1 LGHNA and CDR2 YSLEER. For the CDR3, the DNA is TGCGCCAGCAGCCAAGGGCCCAGAACTGAAGCTTTCTTT. Amino acid sequence: CASSQGPRTEAFF.